Following are 10 T cell receptor beta chains from one sample sequenced in a study of shared clonotypes between healthy human individuals. Produced via immunoSEQ multiplex PCR; TCRdb's table is partial and in-frame only. This sample has around 2.1 million clones, with 90% to 97% found just once. Sequencing was performed on naive CD4+ T cells sorted from blood. Noted subset: CD45RA+ positively selected. Receptor source: a young man in good health.

The chain is built from TRBV7-9 and TRBJ1-1; D ambiguous. The CDR3 consists of 13 residues. The germline V gene encodes CDR1 SEHNR and CDR2 FQNEAQ (reference sequence). Trimming stripped 9 bases from V and 1 base from J, with 12 bases between. For the CDR3, the DNA is TGTGCCAGTGGCGGTGGTCAGAACACTGAAGCTTTCTTT. Its translation is CASGGGQNTEAFF. Drawing the rest from reference TRBV7-9 and TRBJ1-1, the complete variable domain is DTGVSQNPRHKITKRGQNVTFRCDPISEHNRLYWYRQTLGQGPEFLTYFQNEAQLEKSRLLSDRFSAERPKGSFSTLEIQRTEQGDSAMYLCASGGGQNTEAFFGQGTRLTVV.

The V call is TRBV7-9, the J call TRBJ2-5; the D gene is possibly TRBD2 (7 bases). Germline CDR1 SEHNR, CDR2 FQNEAQ (reference sequence). Trimming shortened V by 2 bases and J by 2 bases, and 18 bases separated the two germline ends. CDR3 length equals 17 residues. The CDR3 sequence: CASSLRGGLSRQETQYF. The DNA of the CDR3 is TGTGCCAGCAGCTTAAGGGGGGGGCTCTCCCGACAAGAGACCCAGTACTTC.

The V call is TRBV19, the J call TRBJ2-7; 8 nucleotides align to TRBD2. The CDR3 spans 14 residues. V lost 7 bases and J lost 2; bases outside the gene matches: 7. CDR1 and CDR2 from the germline V gene are LNHDA and SQIVND (reference sequence). The CDR3 is CASNSAGETYEQYF. The CDR3 region has the DNA TGTGCCAGTAACTCAGCGGGAGAGACCTACGAGCAGTACTTC.

The CDR3 nucleotides read TGTGCCAGTAGCCGCTCACTAGCGGGAGATAGTTTGGGCGAGCAGTACTTC. Protein sequence: CASSRSLAGDSLGEQYF. The gene calls are TRBV19 and TRBJ2-7; 11 bases map to TRBD2. CDR1 and CDR2 from the germline V gene are LNHDA and SQIVND (reference sequence). The CDR3 spans 17 residues. Trimming took 6 bases from V and 6 from J; bases not matched to a gene: 16.

The rearrangement links TRBV4-1 to TRBJ2-7; 11 nucleotides align to TRBD1. Trimming took 5 bases from V and 7 from J; bases not matched to a gene: 10. The CDR3 is made up of 15 amino acids. The V gene's germline CDR1 is MGHRA and CDR2 YSYEKL. The CDR3 loop reads CASSSRDRGVREQYF. The CDR3, as DNA: TGCGCCAGCAGCTCCCGGGACAGGGGGGTGAGGGAGCAGTACTTC.

The chain couples TRBV2 to TRBJ1-5; possible D gene TRBD1, 5 bases. The CDR3 is 13 amino acids. Germline CDR1 reads SNHLY; CDR2 reads FYNNEI. V was clipped by 3 bases and J by 7 bases, with 10 bases between them. The CDR3 DNA reads TGTGCCAGCAGTGATACGGGGGAGCAGCCCCAGCATTTT. Its translation: CASSDTGEQPQHF.

The chain combines TRBV5-4 with TRBJ1-2; D possibly corresponds to TRBD1 (5 bases). In germline, CDR1 is SGHNT, CDR2 YYREEE (reference sequence). The germline V and J ends were trimmed by 0 bases and 7 bases, with 16 bases remaining between them. The CDR3 totals 15 residues. CDR3 region: CASSLDVRQGSGYTF. The CDR3 DNA sequence: TGTGCCAGCAGCTTGGACGTTCGGCAGGGAAGTGGCTACACCTTC.

This clone was counted once. This rearrangement joins TRBV7-2 to TRBJ2-1; 7 bases agree with TRBD2. J gave up 7 bases and V 6 bases, and 12 bases lay outside the gene matches. CDR1 SGHTA and CDR2 FQGNSA come from the germline V gene. The CDR3 covers 15 residues. DNA of the CDR3: TGTGCCAGCAGAACGACTAGCCGGGACCGGAATGAGCAGTTCTTC. It specifies CASRTTSRDRNEQFF.

The chain links TRBV5-1 to TRBJ1-2; 10 nucleotides line up with TRBD1. Per germline, CDR1 SGHRS and CDR2 YFSETQ. V dropped 3 bases and J dropped 3; count of bases not matched to a gene: 8. CDR3 length equals 16 residues. The CDR3: CASSSTGTGAHYGYTF. The DNA for the CDR3 is TGCGCCAGCAGCTCCACCGGGACAGGGGCGCACTATGGCTACACCTTC.

The chain combines TRBV7-2 with TRBJ2-3; TRBD2 matches at 9 bases. V dropped 1 base and J dropped 4; count of bases not matched to a gene: 9. Germline V gene data show CDR1 as SGHTA and CDR2 as FQGNSA. This CDR3 is 17 amino acids long. The CDR3 sequence is CASSLVGAGGPSDTQYF. The DNA for the CDR3 is TGTGCCAGCAGCTTAGTGGGGGCGGGAGGGCCCTCAGATACGCAGTATTTT.